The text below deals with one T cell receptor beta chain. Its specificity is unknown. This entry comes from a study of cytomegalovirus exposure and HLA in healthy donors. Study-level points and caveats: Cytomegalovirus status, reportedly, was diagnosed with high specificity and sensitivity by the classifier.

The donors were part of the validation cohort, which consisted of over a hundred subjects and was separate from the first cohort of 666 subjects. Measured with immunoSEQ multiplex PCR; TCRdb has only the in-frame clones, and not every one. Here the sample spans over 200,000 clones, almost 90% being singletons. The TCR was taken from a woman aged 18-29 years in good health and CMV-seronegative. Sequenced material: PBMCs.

This CDR3 reads CASSRGPATFATF. CDR3 DNA: TGTGCCAGCAGCCGCGGGCCAGCCACCTTTGCTACCTTC. The chain uses TRBV14 and TRBJ1-2; D call uncertain. The ends were cut back, 4 bases at V and 14 bases at J, with 20 bases in the middle. CDR1 and CDR2 from the germline V gene are SGHDN and FVKESK. CDR3 length: 13 amino acids.